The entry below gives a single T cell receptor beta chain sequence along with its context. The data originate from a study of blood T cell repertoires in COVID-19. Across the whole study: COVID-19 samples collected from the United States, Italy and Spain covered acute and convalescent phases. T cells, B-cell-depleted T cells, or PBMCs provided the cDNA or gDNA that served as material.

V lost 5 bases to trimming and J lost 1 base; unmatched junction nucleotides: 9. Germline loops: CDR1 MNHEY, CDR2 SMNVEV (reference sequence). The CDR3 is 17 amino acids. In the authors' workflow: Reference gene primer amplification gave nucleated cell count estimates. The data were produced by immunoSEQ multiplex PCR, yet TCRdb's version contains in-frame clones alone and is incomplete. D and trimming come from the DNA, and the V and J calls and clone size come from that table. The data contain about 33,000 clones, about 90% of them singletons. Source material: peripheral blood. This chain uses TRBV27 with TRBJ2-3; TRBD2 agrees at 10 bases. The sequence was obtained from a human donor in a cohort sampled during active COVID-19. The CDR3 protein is CASSPPLGTSGTDTQYF. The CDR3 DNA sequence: TGTGCCAGCAGTCCCCCCCTGGGGACTAGCGGCACAGATACGCAGTATTTT.